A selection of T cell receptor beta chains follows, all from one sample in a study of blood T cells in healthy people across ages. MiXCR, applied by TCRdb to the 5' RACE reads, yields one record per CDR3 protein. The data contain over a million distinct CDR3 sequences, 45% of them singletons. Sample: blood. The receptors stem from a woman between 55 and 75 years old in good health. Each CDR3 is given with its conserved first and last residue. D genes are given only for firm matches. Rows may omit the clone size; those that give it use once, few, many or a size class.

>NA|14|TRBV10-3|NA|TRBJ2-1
TGTGCCACTAGCGTACCCACGACTAACAATGAGCAGTTCTTC
CATSVPTTNNEQFF
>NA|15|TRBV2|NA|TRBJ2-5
TGTGCCAGCAGTGAGGGAGCGGGCACGATCGAGACCCAGTACTTC
CASSEGAGTIETQYF
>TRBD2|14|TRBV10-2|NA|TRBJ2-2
TGCGCCAGCAGACGGACTAGCGAGAATGGGGAGCTGTTTTTT
CASRRTSENGELFF
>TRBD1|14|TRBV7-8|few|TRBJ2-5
TGTGCCAGCAGCCCCCGGACAGGGGTGGAGACCCAGTACTTC
CASSPRTGVETQYF
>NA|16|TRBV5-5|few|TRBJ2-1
TGTGCCAGCAGCTTGGATGGGAGCGGGCTGAACAATGAGCAGTTCTTC
CASSLDGSGLNNEQFF
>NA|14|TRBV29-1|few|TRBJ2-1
TGCAGCGTTGTTTTAGGTATCTCCTACAATGAGCAGTTCTTC
CSVVLGISYNEQFF
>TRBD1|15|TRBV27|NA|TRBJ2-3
TGTGCCAGCAGTTTAAGTAGGACAGGCACAGGTACGCAGTATTTT
CASSLSRTGTGTQYF
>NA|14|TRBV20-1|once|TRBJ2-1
TGCAGTGCCCTTAAACTAGAAGTGGTAGATGAGCAGTTCTTC
CSALKLEVVDEQFF
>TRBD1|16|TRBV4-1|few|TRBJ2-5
TGCGCCAGCAGCCAAGATCTGGGACAGGGGGCGCGAGAGCAGTACTTC
CASSQDLGQGAREQYF
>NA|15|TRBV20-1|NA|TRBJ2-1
TGCAGTGCTAGCCCACTACAACTAGGAAACAATGAGCAGTTCTTC
CSASPLQLGNNEQFF
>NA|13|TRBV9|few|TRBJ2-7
TGTGCCAGCAGCGTAGTACCTTCCTACGAGCAGTACTTC
CASSVVPSYEQYF
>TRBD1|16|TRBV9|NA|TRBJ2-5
TGTGCCAGCAGCGTAGGGGGAGTGAGGGGGCTCGAGACCCAGTACTTC
CASSVGGVRGLETQYF
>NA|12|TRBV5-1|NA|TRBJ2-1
TGCGCCAGCAGCTTGGAGGGAAGACTGCAGTTCTTC
CASSLEGRLQFF
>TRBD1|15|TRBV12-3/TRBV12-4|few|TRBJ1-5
TGTGCCAGCAGACAGGGGTTAGTGCGCAATCAGCCCCAGCATTTT
CASRQGLVRNQPQHF
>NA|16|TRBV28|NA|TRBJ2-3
TGTGCCAGCAGCCCGGGGCAGGGGAGAATCACCGATACGCAGTATTTT
CASSPGQGRITDTQYF
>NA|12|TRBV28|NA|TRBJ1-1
TGTGCCAGCAGGGATCGAAACACTGAAGCTTTCTTT
CASRDRNTEAFF
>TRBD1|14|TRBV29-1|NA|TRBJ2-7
TGCAGCGCTGCTAAGACAGGGAATTGGGACGAGCAGTACTTC
CSAAKTGNWDEQYF
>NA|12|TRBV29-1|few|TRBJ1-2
TGCAGAGTAGCCGGGTTGAGCTATGGCTACACCTTC
CRVAGLSYGYTF
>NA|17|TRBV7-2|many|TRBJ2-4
TGTGCCAGCAGTAGGGATGGCTGGACGGAGAGTGGAAACATTCAGTACTTC
CASSRDGWTESGNIQYF
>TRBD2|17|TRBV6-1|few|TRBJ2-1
TGTGCCAGCAGCCAAGGACTAGCGGGAGCACTCTACAATGAGCAGTTCTTC
CASSQGLAGALYNEQFF
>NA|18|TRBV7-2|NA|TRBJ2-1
TGTGCCAGCAGCTTAGGATTCAGGGTCCTATTAGCCCACAATGAGCAGTTCTTC
CASSLGFRVLLAHNEQFF
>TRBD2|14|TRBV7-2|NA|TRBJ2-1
TGTGCCAGCAGCCCCGGACTAGTTGCTGATGAGCAGTTCTTC
CASSPGLVADEQFF
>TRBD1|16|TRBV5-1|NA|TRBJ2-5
TGCGCCAGCAGCTGGGGGGGGACAGGGTCACAAGAGACCCAGTACTTC
CASSWGGTGSQETQYF
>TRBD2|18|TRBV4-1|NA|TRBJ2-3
TGCGCCAGCAGCCAACCTCTTAGCGGGAGCCCCCACACAGATACGCAGTATTTT
CASSQPLSGSPHTDTQYF
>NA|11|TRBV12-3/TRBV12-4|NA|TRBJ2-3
TGTGCCAGCGAGCGCACAGATACGCGGTATTTT
CASERTDTRYF
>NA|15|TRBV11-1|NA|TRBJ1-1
TGTGCCAGCAGCGGGCGAATCGGGATTAACACTGAAGCTTTCTTT
CASSGRIGINTEAFF
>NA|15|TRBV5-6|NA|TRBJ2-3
TGTGCCAGCAGCTTGCGACTCCGGGGTCAAGATACGCAGTATTTT
CASSLRLRGQDTQYF
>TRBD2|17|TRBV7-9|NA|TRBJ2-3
TGTGCCAGCAGCTTCTCCGGGGTAGCGGGAGGACCAGATACGCAGTATTTT
CASSFSGVAGGPDTQYF
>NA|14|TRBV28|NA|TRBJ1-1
TGTGCCAGCAGTTTACATCGCAGATCCTGTGAAGCTTTCTTT
CASSLHRRSCEAFF
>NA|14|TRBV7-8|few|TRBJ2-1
TGTGCCAGCAGCCAAGGGGCCCCAAGGGTGGAGCAGTTCTTC
CASSQGAPRVEQFF
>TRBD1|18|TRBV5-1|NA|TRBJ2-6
TGCGCCAGCAGCTTGTCGCCGGACAGGGCCTCTGGGGCCAACGTCCTGACTTTC
CASSLSPDRASGANVLTF
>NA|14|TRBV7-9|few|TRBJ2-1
TGTGCCAGCAGCTTAGCGGGAGCTCACAATGAGCAGTTCTTC
CASSLAGAHNEQFF
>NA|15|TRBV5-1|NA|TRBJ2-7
TGCGCCAGCAGCTATCGGGGGACTGCCTCCTACGAGCAGTACTTC
CASSYRGTASYEQYF
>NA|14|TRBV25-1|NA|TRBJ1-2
TGTGCCAGCAGTGAATATGGACCAGTGGATGGCTACACCTTC
CASSEYGPVDGYTF
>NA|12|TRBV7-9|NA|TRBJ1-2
TGTGCCAGCAGCTACGGATTCGATGGCTACACCTTC
CASSYGFDGYTF
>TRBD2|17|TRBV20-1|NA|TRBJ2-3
TGCAGTGCTAATCGGGGCGTAGCGGGTCCAAGCACAGATACGCAGTATTTT
CSANRGVAGPSTDTQYF
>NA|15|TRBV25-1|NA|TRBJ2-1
TGTGCCAGCAGACCCCCACAGGGTTGGTACAATGAGCAGTTCTTC
CASRPPQGWYNEQFF
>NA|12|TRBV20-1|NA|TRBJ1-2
TGCAGTGCTGATATCAGGAACTATGGCTACACCTTC
CSADIRNYGYTF
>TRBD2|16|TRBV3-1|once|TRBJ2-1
TGTGCCAGCAGCCTAAATAGCGGGAGAGCCTACAATGAGCAGTTCTTC
CASSLNSGRAYNEQFF
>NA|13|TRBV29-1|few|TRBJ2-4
TGCAGCGTAGCGGCCGGACAGAAAAACATTCAGTACTTC
CSVAAGQKNIQYF
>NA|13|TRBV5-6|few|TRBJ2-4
TGTGCCAGCAGCTTGATGGGGGAAAACATTCAGTACTTC
CASSLMGENIQYF
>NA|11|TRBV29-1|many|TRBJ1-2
TGCAGCGTTGTAGGCTCGAGTGGCTACACCTTC
CSVVGSSGYTF
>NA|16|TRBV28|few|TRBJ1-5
TGTGCCAGCAGTCCGGGTGGGGGTTATAGCAATCAGCCCCAGCATTTT
CASSPGGGYSNQPQHF
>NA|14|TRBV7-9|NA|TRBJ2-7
TGTGCCAGCAGCTACCCGACAGTGTACAATGAGCAGTACTTC
CASSYPTVYNEQYF
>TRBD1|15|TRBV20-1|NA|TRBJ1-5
TGCAGTGCTCAGGTCCAGGGACAGGGACGGCAGCCCCAGCATTTT
CSAQVQGQGRQPQHF